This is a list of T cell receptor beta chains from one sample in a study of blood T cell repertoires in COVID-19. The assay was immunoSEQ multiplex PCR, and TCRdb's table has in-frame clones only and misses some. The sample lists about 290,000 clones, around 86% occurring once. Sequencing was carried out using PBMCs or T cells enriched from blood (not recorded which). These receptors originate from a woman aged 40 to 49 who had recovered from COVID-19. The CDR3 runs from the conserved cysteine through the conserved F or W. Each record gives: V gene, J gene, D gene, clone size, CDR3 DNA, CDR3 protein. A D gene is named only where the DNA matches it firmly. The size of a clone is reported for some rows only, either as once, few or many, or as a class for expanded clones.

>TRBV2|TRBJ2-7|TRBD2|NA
TGTGCCAGCAGTGAAGGACTAGCGGGATACGAGCAGTACTTC
CASSEGLAGYEQYF
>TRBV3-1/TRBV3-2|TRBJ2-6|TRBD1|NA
TGTGCCAGCAGCCAAGGATTAGTGGGACAGGGGTTTGGGGCCAACGTCCTGACTTTC
CASSQGLVGQGFGANVLTF
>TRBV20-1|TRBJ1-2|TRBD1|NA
TGCAGTGCTAGTGGGACAGGGGGCGGAAACTATGGCTACACCTTC
CSASGTGGGNYGYTF
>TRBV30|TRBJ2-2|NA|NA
TGTGCCTGTCTTAAAGGGGGTCCGAACACCGGGGAGCTGTTTTTT
CACLKGGPNTGELFF
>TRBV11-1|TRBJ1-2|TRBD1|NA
TGTGCCAGCAGCCCCCGGACAGGGATGAATGGCTACACCTTC
CASSPRTGMNGYTF
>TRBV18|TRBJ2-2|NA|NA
TGTGCCAGCTCACGGAGTAGGGGTAACACCGGGGAGCTGTTTTTT
CASSRSRGNTGELFF
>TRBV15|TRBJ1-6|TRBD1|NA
TGTGCCACCAGCTCCCGGACAGGGTCCTCACCCCTCCACTTT
CATSSRTGSSPLHF
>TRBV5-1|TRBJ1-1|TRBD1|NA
TGCGCCAGCAGCTTCCTCGGACAGGGCGAGGCTTTCTTT
CASSFLGQGEAFF
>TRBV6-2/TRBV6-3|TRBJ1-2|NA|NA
TGTGCCAGCAGTACAACCGGGGGTATAGTGGGCTACACCTTC
CASSTTGGIVGYTF
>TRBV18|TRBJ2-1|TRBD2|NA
TGTGCCAGCTCACCGCGGGGGGCCAGCTCCAATGAGCAGTTCTTC
CASSPRGASSNEQFF
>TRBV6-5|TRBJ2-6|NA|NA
TGTGCCAGCATATTGTCTGGGGCCAACGTCCTGACTTTC
CASILSGANVLTF
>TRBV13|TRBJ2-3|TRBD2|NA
TGTGCCAGCAGCTTCCGGACTAGCGGGAGGGAGGTCACAGATACGCAGTATTTT
CASSFRTSGREVTDTQYF
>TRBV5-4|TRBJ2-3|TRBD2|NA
TGTGCCAGCAGCCCGGCCTCCCAGCGGGGTGGGACGCAGTATTTT
CASSPASQRGGTQYF
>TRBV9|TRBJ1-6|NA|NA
TGTGCCAGCAGCGTAGCGGGAAGTAATTCACCCCTCCACTTT
CASSVAGSNSPLHF
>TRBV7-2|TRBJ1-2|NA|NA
TGTGCCAGCAGCTTAGCGGGATCCGGGGTACCATATGGCTACACCTTC
CASSLAGSGVPYGYTF
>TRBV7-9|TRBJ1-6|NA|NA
TGTGCCAGCAGCTTAATCGGATCCTGGGCTTCACCCCTCCACTTT
CASSLIGSWASPLHF
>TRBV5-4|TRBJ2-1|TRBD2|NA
TGTGCCAGCAGCCGCCCGGGCGGGGGGGCCTACAATGAGCAGTTCTTC
CASSRPGGGAYNEQFF
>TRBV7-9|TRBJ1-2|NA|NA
TGTGCCAGCAGCTTAGGGGAGAGCTATGGCTACACCTTC
CASSLGESYGYTF
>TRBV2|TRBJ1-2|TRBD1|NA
TGTGCCAGCAGGGCCCAGGGGGCATGGTATGGCTACACCTTC
CASRAQGAWYGYTF
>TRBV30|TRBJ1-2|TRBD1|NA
TGTGCCTGGAACGTTCTGGACAGGGGGTATGGCTACACCTTC
CAWNVLDRGYGYTF
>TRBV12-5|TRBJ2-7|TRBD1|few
TGTGCTAGTGGCCCCTTTGACAGGGACGAGCAGTACTTC
CASGPFDRDEQYF
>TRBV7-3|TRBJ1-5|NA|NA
TGTGCCAGCAGCCTAGACAGCAATCAGCCCCAGCATTTT
CASSLDSNQPQHF
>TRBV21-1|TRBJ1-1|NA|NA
TGTGCCAGTGAATCCGAGCCAGGGGCGAGAAACACTGAAGCTTTCTTT
CASESEPGARNTEAFF
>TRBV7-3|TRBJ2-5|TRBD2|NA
TGTGCCAGCAGCGGCGGGGGTTTGGGAGAGACCCAGTACTTC
CASSGGGLGETQYF
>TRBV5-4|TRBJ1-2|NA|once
TGTGCCAGCAGCTTGGCAGGGGTAGACTATGGCTACACCTTC
CASSLAGVDYGYTF
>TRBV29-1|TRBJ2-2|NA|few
TGCAGCGTTGCTACAGATAACACCGGGGAGCTGTTTTTT
CSVATDNTGELFF
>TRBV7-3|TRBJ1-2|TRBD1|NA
TGTGCCAGCAGCTTAAATGGTATTGGGGACAGCAGCGGCTACACCTTC
CASSLNGIGDSSGYTF
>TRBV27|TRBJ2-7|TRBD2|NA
TGTGCCAGCCTAACAGCGGGGGGCCTTTCTACTGGCGAGCAGTACTTC
CASLTAGGLSTGEQYF
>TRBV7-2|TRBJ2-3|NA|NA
TGTGCCAGCAGCTTAGTCTACCAGGCGAAAACGGATACGCAGTATTTT
CASSLVYQAKTDTQYF
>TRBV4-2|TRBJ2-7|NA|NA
TGTGCCAGCAGCCGAGAACAGGGTAGGTCCTACGAGCAGTACTTC
CASSREQGRSYEQYF
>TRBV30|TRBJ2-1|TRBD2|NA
TGTGCCTGGAGGGGAACTAGCGGGAGGTTTGGTGAGCAGTTCTTC
CAWRGTSGRFGEQFF